The 2 T cell receptor beta chains listed next were all sequenced from one sample in a study of blood T cell repertoires in COVID-19. Only in-frame clones appear in the TCRdb table, and some are missing; sequencing was by immunoSEQ multiplex PCR. Of fewer than 110,000 clones in the sample, 85% to 95% were seen once. Sequencing input: peripheral blood. The receptors stem from a woman between 25 and 40 years old with acute or convalescent COVID-19.

V gene TRBV19 combines with J gene TRBJ1-4; D is ambiguous. The CDR3 loop spans 14 amino acids. CDR1 and CDR2 (germline): LNHDA, SQIVND (reference sequence). V was cut by 4 bases and J by 3 bases, with 9 bases left in between. The CDR3 DNA follows: TGTGCCAGTAGTACCGGGGTGTCTAATGAAAAACTGTTTTTT. Amino acids: CASSTGVSNEKLFF.

The rearrangement links TRBV28 to TRBJ2-1; 7 nucleotides match TRBD2. The V and J ends lost 4 bases and 8 bases, in that order; junction bases with no gene match: 8. Germline V gives CDR1 MDHEN, CDR2 SYDVKM. This CDR3 has 14 residues. CDR3 protein: CASSYKGGPHEQFF. CDR3 sequence (DNA): TGTGCCAGCAGTTATAAGGGAGGGCCTCATGAGCAGTTCTTC.